This T cell receptor beta chain appears in the sequencing data of a study of T cells in Graves' hyperthyroidism and ophthalmopathy. Study results and caveats: Researchers report that a 13 V-J model separated ophthalmopathy from stable hyperthyroidism.

The sample holds many counts of this clonotype. What it binds is unknown. TCR beta CDR3 regions were amplified from RNA transcripts. The HTBI primer set was used in a first-round RT-PCR of the TCR CDR3. TCRdb called the multiplex PCR reads again in MiXCR, with one record for every CDR3 protein. Here the sample spans around 360,000 distinct CDR3 sequences, approximately 14% being singletons. CDR1 and CDR2 (germline): SQVTM, ANQGSEA. V was clipped by 5 bases and J by 0 bases; unmatched bases: 4. The CDR3 spans 14 residues. Specimen: blood. This clonotype was sampled from a woman in her fifties or sixties with Graves' ophthalmopathy. The V gene is TRBV29-1, the J gene TRBJ1-5; TRBD1 agrees at 7 bases. CDR3 DNA sequence: TGCAGCGTTCGGACAGGCAATAGCAATCAGCCCCAGCATTTT. It yields the protein CSVRTGNSNQPQHF. Full variable domain (remainder filled in from reference TRBV29-1 and TRBJ1-5): SAVISQKPSRDICQRGTSLTIQCQVDSQVTMMFWYRQQPGQSLTLIATANQGSEATYESGFVIDKFPISRPNLTFSTLTVSNMSPEDSSIYLCSVRTGNSNQPQHFGDGTRLSIL.